This T cell receptor beta chain was identified during a study of blood T cell repertoires in COVID-19. Study background: COVID-19 samples, acute and convalescent, were from the United States, Italy and Spain. PBMCs, B-cell-depleted T cells, or T cells provided the cDNA or gDNA that made up the material.

Participant-given clinical history determined each cohort assignment. CDR3 length: 14 residues. The germline V gene encodes CDR1 SGDLS and CDR2 YYNGEE. Trimming removed 0 bases at V and 5 bases at J, with 11 bases between. In the authors' workflow: Nucleated cell number was recorded as an estimate derived from reference gene primer amplification. Repertoires were generated with immunoSEQ multiplex PCR, while TCRdb's copy carries only in-frame clones and drops some. V and J calls and clone size are given by that table; D and trimming were obtained from the DNA. Of 280,000 or so clones in the sample, 70% to 90% were seen once.

V and J are TRBV9 and TRBJ2-5; possible D gene TRBD2, 6 bases. This clonotype was sampled from a man aged 25-45 years who had recovered from COVID-19. The sample consisted of PBMCs or T cells enriched from blood (not recorded which). CDR3 protein: CASSVELASETQYF. As DNA, the CDR3 is TGTGCCAGCAGCGTAGAACTAGCTTCGGAGACCCAGTACTTC. The complete variable domain, with remaining parts taken from reference TRBV9 and TRBJ2-5, reads DSGVTQTPKHLITATGQRVTLRCSPRSGDLSVYWYQQSLDQGLQFLIQYYNGEERAKGNILERFSAQQFPDLHSELNLSSLELGDSALYFCASSVELASETQYFGPGTRLLVL.